This entry lists 29 T cell receptor beta chains sequenced from one sample in a study of cytomegalovirus exposure and HLA in healthy donors. Use of 60 Vbeta and 13 Jbeta primers characterized the PCR. The assay was immunoSEQ multiplex PCR, and TCRdb's table has in-frame clones only and misses some. The sample contains 150,000 to 200,000 clones, around 82% of which appear only once. The sequencing input was PBMCs. These receptors were taken from a man aged 60 to 75 in good health and CMV-seronegative.

V usage is TRBV27 and J usage is TRBJ1-1; 7 bases align to TRBD1. This CDR3 is built from 13 residues. Looked up from germline, CDR1 is MNHEY and CDR2 is SMNVEV (reference sequence). Germline trimming cut 5 bases from V and 8 bases from J; bases unmatched to any gene: 8. The CDR3 spells CASSHSPTGEAFF. CDR3 nucleotide sequence: TGTGCCAGCAGTCATTCCCCGACAGGGGAAGCTTTCTTT.

Regarding this clone: At one of its ends the junction is not consistent with the germline gene, which may arise from a read error. The V and J genes are TRBV7-9 and TRBJ1-6, with 7 bases lining up with TRBD1. The CDR3 is 14 residues long. Germline assignment: CDR1 SEHNR and CDR2 FQNEAQ (reference sequence). CDR3 in amino acids: CASSLGTGASPLNF. The CDR3 DNA reads TGTGCCAGCAGCTTAGGAACAGGGGCCTCACCCCTCAACTTT. Full variable domain (rest looked up from reference TRBV7-9 and TRBJ1-6): DTGVSQNPRHKITKRGQNVTFRCDPISEHNRLYWYRQTLGQGPEFLTYFQNEAQLEKSRLLSDRFSAERPKGSFSTLEIQRTEQGDSAMYLCASSLGTGASPLNFGNGTRLTVT.

J is TRBJ2-1 and V is TRBV30; 9 bases align to TRBD2. The V segment lost 0 bases and the J segment 2 bases; nucleotides outside the gene matches: 2. The CDR3 has 15 residues. CDR1 is GTSNPN, CDR2 SVGIG, per germline (reference sequence). The DNA for the CDR3 is TGTGCCTGGAGTGTGGCGGGAGGGGCCTACAATGAGCAGTTCTTC. Its protein product is CAWSVAGGAYNEQFF.

The rearrangement joins TRBV2 to TRBJ2-5; 10 positions match TRBD2. The CDR3 contains 16 residues. The junction had 6 bases not matched to a gene; V was cut back by 0 bases and J by 5 bases. Germline loops: CDR1 SNHLY, CDR2 FYNNEI. CDR3 in amino acids: CASSEASLAGRETQYF. The CDR3 coding sequence is TGTGCCAGCAGTGAAGCGTCACTAGCGGGGCGGGAGACCCAGTACTTC.

The gene calls are TRBV10-1 and TRBJ2-1, with 8 bases aligning to TRBD2. V trimming: 5 bases; J trimming: 4 bases; junction bases outside the gene matches: 1. Germline V gene data show CDR1 as WNHNN and CDR2 as SYGVQD (reference sequence). CDR3 length equals 13 residues. The CDR3 region is CASSSGGYNEQFF. The CDR3 nucleotides are TGCGCCAGCAGTAGCGGGGGATACAATGAGCAGTTCTTC.

The genes are TRBV11-2 and TRBJ1-2, with 7 positions matching TRBD1. This CDR3 contains 15 residues. The germline V gene has CDR1 SGHAT and CDR2 FQNNGV. The ends lost 1 base at V and 6 bases at J; junction bases unmatched: 8. The CDR3 nucleotides read TGTGCCAGCAGCTTAGCAGTCGACAGGGCGGATGGCTACACCTTC. As protein: CASSLAVDRADGYTF.

This chain connects TRBV4-3 to TRBJ2-1; 7 bases agree with TRBD2. Losses at the gene ends were 0 bases for V and 5 bases for J; bases not matched to a gene: 16. CDR1 is LGHNA, CDR2 YSLEER, per germline. The CDR3 totals 19 residues. The CDR3 DNA reads as TGCGCCAGCAGCCAAGATTTCGGGGCGGCGGCGGGAGTCCACAATGAGCAGTTCTTC. Protein product: CASSQDFGAAAGVHNEQFF.

The chain's CDR3 is CASKEAGTPLDEQYF. CDR3 bases: TGTGCCAGCAAGGAGGCCGGGACACCCCTTGACGAGCAGTACTTC. The rearrangement links TRBV2 to TRBJ2-7; TRBD1 might be the D (6 bases). Germline V CDR1 and CDR2: SNHLY, FYNNEI. The CDR3 contains 15 residues. Trimming removed 7 bases at V and 5 bases at J, with 21 bases between.

Turning to this clone: One end of the junction is discordant with germline, which a read error may explain. This rearrangement joins TRBV6-5 to TRBJ1-2, with 7 bases that match TRBD1. CDR3 length equals 13 residues. Germline values: CDR1 MNHEY, CDR2 SVGAGI. CDR3 amino acids: CASSLDRVNGYPF. In DNA, the CDR3 is TGTGCCAGCAGCCTCGACAGGGTGAACGGCTACCCCTTC.

The gene calls are TRBV15 and TRBJ2-2; TRBD1 matches at 7 bases. Germline V gene data show CDR1 as LNHNV and CDR2 as YYDKDF (reference sequence). Trimming took 7 bases from V and 2 from J; bases not matched to a gene: 7. The CDR3 spans 15 residues. The CDR3 nucleotides read TGTGCCACCACCGGGCAGGGGGTAAACACCGGGGAGCTGTTTTTT. Translating gives CATTGQGVNTGELFF.

The gene calls are TRBV19 and TRBJ2-7; 7 positions match TRBD1. Germline CDR1 is LNHDA and CDR2 is SQIVND (reference sequence). V lost 8 bases to trimming and J lost 5 bases; unmatched junction nucleotides: 3. This CDR3 spans 11 amino acids. This chain's CDR3 is CASRQGNEQYF. For the CDR3, the DNA is TGTGCCAGTCGACAGGGTAACGAGCAGTACTTC.

The V and J genes are TRBV6-5 and TRBJ1-3; TRBD1 might be the D (6 bases). This CDR3 is built from 14 residues. Germline CDR1 reads MNHEY; CDR2 reads SVGAGI. V lost 5 bases, J lost 0 bases, and 8 bases lay in between. CDR3: CASSEQGSGNTIYF. CDR3 in DNA: TGTGCCAGCAGTGAACAGGGCTCTGGAAACACCATATATTTT.

As regards this clone: At one end the junction does not follow the germline gene, possibly because of a read error. The V gene is TRBV10-3, the J gene TRBJ1-5, with D tentatively TRBD1 (5 bases). Germline V gene lookup returns CDR1 ENHRY and CDR2 SYGVKD. The CDR3 length is 13 residues. CDR3 residues: CANRGYLDQPQNF. The CDR3 DNA sequence: TGTGCCAACCGGGGGTACCTCGATCAGCCCCAGAATTTT.

The gene calls are TRBV27 and TRBJ2-7, with TRBD2 identical over 9 bases. V trimming: 3 bases; J trimming: 7 bases; junction bases outside the gene matches: 7. CDR1 is MNHEY, CDR2 SMNVEV, per germline (reference sequence). The CDR3 is 14 residues long. DNA of the CDR3: TGTGCCAGCAGTTTGGCGGGAGGGAAGGGAGAGCAGTACTTC. The encoded protein is CASSLAGGKGEQYF.

This clone came up once. The chain couples TRBV21-1 to TRBJ1-5; the D call in the table, TRBD1, was not verified against the DNA. TRBV21-1 is listed as a pseudogene. The length of the CDR3 is 16 residues. CDR3 sequence reads: CASSILTGGCNQPQHF. The CDR3 nucleotides read TGTGCCAGCAGCATATTGACAGGGGGGTGCAATCAGCCCCAGCATTTT.

The chain is built from TRBV2 and TRBJ2-7; D is undetermined. This CDR3 spans 10 amino acids. Germline loops: CDR1 SNHLY, CDR2 FYNNEI. The V gene lost 4 bases and the J gene lost 4 bases, with 2 bases spanning the gap. CDR3 in amino acids: CASSVYEQYF. CDR3 nucleotides: TGTGCCAGCAGTGTATACGAGCAGTACTTC.

This sequence joins TRBV9 and TRBJ1-3; the match to TRBD1 covers 8 bases. The germline V gene has CDR1 SGDLS and CDR2 YYNGEE. The ends lost 0 bases at V and 1 base at J; junction bases unmatched: 6. CDR3 length equals 17 residues. CDR3 region: CASSVGATGVSGNTIYF. CDR3 coding DNA: TGTGCCAGCAGCGTAGGGGCGACAGGGGTATCTGGAAACACCATATATTTT.

On this clone: One end of the junction does not line up with germline, which may come from a read error. The chain has TRBV5-6 and TRBJ1-2; D gene unclear. The CDR3 is 14 residues long. Germline V gene sequence: CDR1 SGHDT, CDR2 YYEEEE. The CDR3 region has the DNA TGTGCCAGCAGCTTGAGCGCGAACCCCTATGGCTACCCCTTC. As protein: CASSLSANPYGYPF.

There are a few counts of this clone. At the DNA level, this CDR3 is encoded by other sequences in the same sample as well. The chain uses TRBV27 and TRBJ2-2; TRBD2 matches 12 bases. The ends lost 4 bases at V and 4 bases at J; junction bases unmatched: 7. The germline gives CDR1 MNHEY, CDR2 SMNVEV (reference sequence). The CDR3 covers 17 residues. CDR3 bases: TGTGCCAGCAGTTGGAGACTAGCGGGAGATCGCACCGGGGAGCTGTTTTTT. Translation: CASSWRLAGDRTGELFF.

The V call is TRBV19, the J call TRBJ2-5, with TRBD1 identical over 9 bases. This CDR3 contains 15 residues. V was clipped by 6 bases and J by 0 bases; unmatched bases: 5. CDR1 is LNHDA and CDR2 is SQIVND in the germline V gene (reference sequence). CDR3 sequence reads: CASRGQGWYQETQYF. DNA for the CDR3: TGTGCCAGTAGAGGACAGGGGTGGTACCAAGAGACCCAGTACTTC.

J is TRBJ2-1 and V is TRBV18; 11 nucleotides align to TRBD2. The CDR3 contains 15 residues. Losses at the gene ends were 4 bases for V and 8 bases for J; bases not matched to a gene: 7. CDR1 is KGHSH and CDR2 is LQKENI in the germline V gene. The CDR3 here is CASSLLAGDSDEQFF. Written as DNA, the CDR3 is TGTGCCAGCTCACTACTAGCGGGGGATTCGGATGAGCAGTTCTTC. The complete variable domain, with remaining parts taken from reference TRBV18 and TRBJ2-1, reads NAGVMQNPRHLVRRRGQEARLRCSPMKGHSHVYWYRQLPEEGLKFMVYLQKENIIDESGMPKERFSAEFPKEGPSILRIQQVVRGDSAAYFCASSLLAGDSDEQFFGPGTRLTVL.

This clone was seen a handful of times. V usage is TRBV6-1 and J usage is TRBJ2-7; D remains ambiguous. The CDR3 is made up of 13 amino acids. Germline values: CDR1 MNHNS, CDR2 SASEGT. V dropped 7 bases and J dropped 1 base, with 11 bases sitting between them. The DNA of the CDR3 is TGTGCCAGCATCTCGTCTGTATCCTACGAGCAGTACTTC. Amino acids: CASISSVSYEQYF.

The chain couples TRBV19 to TRBJ1-1, with 10 bases lining up with TRBD1. V dropped 6 bases and J dropped 6; count of bases not matched to a gene: 7. The germline CDR1 and CDR2 sequences are LNHDA and SQIVND (reference sequence). CDR3 length equals 14 residues. In DNA form, the CDR3 reads TGTGCCAGTAGGTCGACAGGGGGCGTCGCTGAAGCTTTCTTT. Translated, it gives CASRSTGGVAEAFF.

The gene calls are TRBV6-1 and TRBJ2-7, with 8 bases that match TRBD2. J lost 4 bases, V lost 4 bases, and 12 bases had no gene match. The CDR3 has 16 residues. Germline CDR1 is MNHNS and CDR2 is SASEGT. The CDR3 sequence: CASSARGHSSGYEQYF. Written as DNA, the CDR3 is TGTGCCAGCAGTGCACGCGGGCACTCTAGCGGGTACGAGCAGTACTTC.

The chain recombines TRBV9 with TRBJ2-7, with TRBD2 matching over 11 bases. The CDR3 sequence is 17 residues long. V was pared by 0 bases and J by 2 bases, with 7 bases of the junction left unmatched. The germline V gene encodes CDR1 SGDLS and CDR2 YYNGEE. The CDR3 DNA reads TGTGCCAGCAGCGTAGATATTAGCGGGAGGGAAGCCTACGAGCAGTACTTC. It translates to CASSVDISGREAYEQYF.

V usage is TRBV5-1 and J usage is TRBJ2-3, with a possible D match to TRBD2 (7 bases). In germline, CDR1 is SGHRS, CDR2 YFSETQ. The V and J ends lost 0 bases and 2 bases respectively, with 13 bases between them. The CDR3 has 16 amino acids. The CDR3 reads CASSLVYAGATDTQYF. The CDR3 bases are TGCGCCAGCAGCTTGGTCTACGCGGGGGCCACAGATACGCAGTATTTT.

This clone was counted a single time. The rearrangement uses TRBV18 and TRBJ1-6; a weak D match, TRBD1 (6 bases). The germline CDR1 and CDR2 sequences are KGHSH and LQKENI. Deletions cut 6 bases from V and 7 bases from J, with 16 bases between. This CDR3 region has 15 residues. The CDR3 nucleotides read TGTGCCAGCTCCCCAACACGGACAGAAAATTCACCCCTCCACTTT. This sequence encodes CASSPTRTENSPLHF.

The chain employs TRBV19 and TRBJ1-2; D may be TRBD1 (6 bases). The CDR3 contains 13 residues. Looked up from germline, CDR1 is LNHDA and CDR2 is SQIVND (reference sequence). V was clipped by 3 bases and J by 8 bases, with 13 bases between them. The DNA for the CDR3 is TGTGCCAGTAGTATCGTTACCGGGACAGGCTACACCTTC. Amino acid sequence: CASSIVTGTGYTF.

This chain joins TRBV19 and TRBJ2-3; 8 bases match TRBD2. V gave up 10 bases and J gave up 2 bases; unmatched junction bases: 5. The CDR3 extends over 13 amino acids. The germline CDR1 and CDR2 sequences are LNHDA and SQIVND (reference sequence). The CDR3 region has the DNA TGTGCCACGGGAGGGGTCAACACAGATACGCAGTATTTT. It codes for CATGGVNTDTQYF. The entire variable domain, with the rest obtained from reference TRBV19 and TRBJ2-3, is as follows: DGGITQSPKYLFRKEGQNVTLSCEQNLNHDAMYWYRQDPGQGLRLIYYSQIVNDFQKGDIAEGYSVSREKKESFPLTVTSAQKNPTAFYLCATGGVNTDTQYFGPGTRLTVL.